This entry describes one T cell receptor (beta chain). The entry originates in a study of PD-L1 blockade in urothelial cancer. V lost 4 bases, J lost 6 bases, and 2 bases stayed unmatched. Germline loops: CDR1 LGHNA, CDR2 YNFKEQ. The CDR3 totals 12 residues. Assay used: immunoSEQ multiplex PCR; TCRdb lists only in-frame clones, some missing. Altogether 48,000 or so clones are present, more than 80% being singletons, with the ten largest covering roughly 10%. Time point in this sample: peripheral blood 6 weeks after treatment start. Here the sequenced sample was PBMCs, taken around atezolizumab (anti-PD-L1) treatment. This receptor was taken from a man in his sixties or seventies with urothelial cancer. J is TRBJ2-7 and V is TRBV4-2; 8 bases line up with TRBD2. The CDR3 is CASSPGLAEQYF. The CDR3 nucleotides read TGTGCCAGCAGCCCCGGACTAGCCGAGCAGTACTTC.